These 29 T cell receptor beta chains share one sample of origin, sequenced in a study of monozygotic twins with inflammatory bowel disease. TCRdb re-called the 5' RACE reads, yielding one record per CDR3 amino acid sequence without DNA. The sample table includes fewer than 200,000 distinct CDR3 sequences. Sequenced input: blood. Every receptor here comes from a human donor with ulcerative colitis or Crohn's disease, or a healthy co-twin of an affected twin (not recorded which).

This chain connects TRBV20-1 to TRBJ1-5; TCRdb gives TRBD1 as the D gene, but with no DNA this cannot be confirmed. Germline lookup yields CDR1 DFQATT and CDR2 SNEGSKA (reference sequence). The CDR3 has 14 amino acids. The CDR3 here is CSARGRQYGQPQHF.

The CDR3: CASRTFLIYNEQFF. J is TRBJ2-1 and V is TRBV6-2 or TRBV6-3. The CDR3 is 14 residues long. Germline CDR1 MNHEY, CDR2 SVGEGT.

The chain combines TRBV6-1 with TRBJ2-1; checking the TCRdb D call of TRBD1 is not possible without DNA. In germline, CDR1 is MNHNS, CDR2 SASEGT. This CDR3 spans 15 amino acids. This chain's CDR3 is CASSVRGQDYNEQFF.

The V gene is TRBV12-3 or TRBV12-4, the J gene TRBJ2-3; TCRdb's D call of TRBD1 is untestable without DNA. This CDR3 is 14 amino acids long. CDR3 residues: CASSRTGEVDTQYF.

The chain combines TRBV7-7 with TRBJ2-5. CDR1 and CDR2 from the germline V gene are SSHAT and FNYEAQ (reference sequence). The CDR3 is 14 residues long. The CDR3: CASSFSGGQETQYF.

The chain carries TRBV6-2 or TRBV6-3 and TRBJ2-1; TCRdb calls TRBD2, which cannot be checked without DNA. CDR3 length: 12 amino acids. Germline CDR1 and CDR2: MNHEY and SVGEGT. The CDR3 region is CASSKLAAEQFF.

This chain uses TRBV3-1 with TRBJ1-3. The CDR3 extends over 13 amino acids. Germline lookup yields CDR1 LGHDT and CDR2 YNNKEL (reference sequence). The CDR3 is CASSQGRGSTIYF.

The chain recombines TRBV28 with TRBJ1-4; TCRdb proposes TRBD1, but this gene call is untestable without DNA. CDR1 and CDR2 (germline): MDHEN, SYDVKM. The CDR3 is 12 residues long. CDR3 sequence: CASRSNVQKLFF.

The V gene is TRBV20-1, the J gene TRBJ2-1; TCRdb's D call of TRBD2 is untestable without DNA. Germline lookup yields CDR1 DFQATT and CDR2 SNEGSKA (reference sequence). CDR3 length equals 12 residues. The CDR3 sequence is CSAIGTTLKSFF.

The V gene is TRBV28, the J gene TRBJ2-1; TCRdb returns TRBD2, unconfirmable since there is no DNA. The CDR3 runs to 17 residues. Germline CDR1 is MDHEN and CDR2 is SYDVKM. The CDR3 loop reads CASSPITGGLSYNEQFF.

This chain uses TRBV20-1 with TRBJ2-3; TCRdb's D call of TRBD1 is untestable without DNA. Germline CDR1 reads DFQATT; CDR2 reads SNEGSKA (reference sequence). The CDR3 runs to 19 residues. The CDR3: CSARGLPESSRGRTDTQYF.

This chain uses TRBV25-1 with TRBJ1-5; the TRBD1 assignment by TCRdb is unverifiable without DNA. CDR3 size: 12 residues. CDR1 is MGHDK, CDR2 SYGVNS, per germline. The CDR3 is CASSGGDQPQHF.

The chain is built from TRBV20-1 and TRBJ1-6; TCRdb indicates TRBD1, and absent DNA this call remains unverified. The CDR3 has 14 residues. CDR1 is DFQATT, CDR2 SNEGSKA, per germline (reference sequence). The chain's CDR3 is CSAREERGSSPLHF.

The chain combines TRBV7-9 with TRBJ1-4; without DNA, the TCRdb call of TRBD1 cannot be checked. CDR3 length: 15 amino acids. The germline gives CDR1 SEHNR, CDR2 FQNEAQ (reference sequence). The CDR3 reads CASSPGGATNEKLFF.

The rearrangement joins TRBV7-9 to TRBJ2-7. The germline gives CDR1 SEHNR, CDR2 FQNEAQ (reference sequence). There are 13 residues in the CDR3. The CDR3: CASSLAGSGEQYF.

The chain links TRBV11-3 to TRBJ2-1. The CDR3 covers 13 residues. Germline V gene data show CDR1 as SGHNT and CDR2 as YENEEA. CDR3 amino acids: CASSFFGENEQFF. Using reference TRBV11-3 and TRBJ2-1 for the parts outside the CDR3, the full variable domain is EAGVVQSPRYKIIEKKQPVAFWCNPISGHNTLYWYLQNLGQGPELLIRYENEEAVDDSQLPKDRFSAERLKGVDSTLKIQPAELGDSAVYLCASSFFGENEQFFGPGTRLTVL.

The genes are TRBV18 and TRBJ1-4. The CDR3 consists of 15 residues. Germline CDR1 reads KGHSH; CDR2 reads LQKENI. The CDR3 sequence: CASSLLQATNEKLFF.

The chain joins TRBV19 to TRBJ1-1; the D call from TCRdb, TRBD1, cannot be confirmed without DNA. This CDR3 has 15 amino acids. Germline V lookup: CDR1 LNHDA, CDR2 SQIVND (reference sequence). The CDR3 here is CASSVPLRWNTEAFF.

This chain connects TRBV4-1 to TRBJ2-1; as DNA is missing, the TRBD1 call by TCRdb cannot be tested. Germline CDR1 reads MGHRA; CDR2 reads YSYEKL. This CDR3 has 16 residues. The CDR3 is CASSQMTGRGYNEQFF.

The chain carries TRBV4-3 and TRBJ2-2. The CDR3 runs to 14 residues. CDR1 is LGHNA, CDR2 YSLEER, per germline. The CDR3 protein is CASSPLSNTGELFF.

The CDR3 protein is CASSLDGGENQPQHF. This sequence joins TRBV7-2 and TRBJ1-5; TCRdb's D call of TRBD1 is untestable without DNA. Germline values: CDR1 SGHTA, CDR2 FQGNSA. There are 15 residues in the CDR3.

The V and J genes are TRBV20-1 and TRBJ2-7; TCRdb names TRBD2, which stays unverified in the absence of DNA. This CDR3 region has 13 residues. Germline V gene lookup returns CDR1 DFQATT and CDR2 SNEGSKA (reference sequence). CDR3 sequence: CSASGGGSYEQYF.

The rearrangement links TRBV7-9 to TRBJ2-7; lacking DNA, the TRBD1 call made by TCRdb goes unchecked. Germline CDR1 and CDR2: SEHNR and FQNEAQ (reference sequence). The CDR3 has 13 amino acids. CDR3 region: CASSFPRGYEQYF.

The chain links TRBV28 to TRBJ2-7; the TCRdb call, TRBD1, lacks DNA for checking. Germline V gene data show CDR1 as MDHEN and CDR2 as SYDVKM. This CDR3 has 14 residues. The CDR3 sequence is CASSLGGTGKAQYF.

V is TRBV7-3 and J is TRBJ2-5. This CDR3 spans 15 amino acids. Germline V lookup: CDR1 SGHTA, CDR2 FQGTGA. The chain's CDR3 is CASSLSLAAFESQYF.

The rearrangement joins TRBV12-3 or TRBV12-4 to TRBJ2-2. This CDR3 has 15 amino acids. The CDR3 sequence: CASSLLVTNTGELFF.

V and J are TRBV19 and TRBJ2-7; TCRdb names TRBD1, which stays unverified in the absence of DNA. The germline gives CDR1 LNHDA, CDR2 SQIVND (reference sequence). The CDR3 loop spans 14 amino acids. CDR3 protein: CASSFDRSYYEQYF.

The rearrangement uses TRBV19 and TRBJ2-3. The CDR3 has 14 amino acids. CDR1 and CDR2 (germline): LNHDA, SQIVND (reference sequence). This CDR3 is CASSTYTGIDTQYF.

The chain joins TRBV5-1 to TRBJ1-4; TCRdb lists TRBD1, though no DNA is available to test this call. The germline V gene has CDR1 SGHRS and CDR2 YFSETQ. The CDR3 spans 14 residues. The CDR3: CASSSTGADEKLFF.